This T cell receptor (beta chain) was sequenced for a study of shared clonotypes between healthy human individuals (dated by TCRdb to about 2020). Concerning the study at large: The cohort comprised a couple of women and three men aged 18 to 49 years. To increase sequencing depth and limit assay-specific biases, different laboratories used diverse techniques to prepare libraries and sequence TCR repertoires. For each donor, CD4 naive and CD4 memory were each run on three plates, CD8 naive on two plates, and CD8 memory on one plate. Blood TCR repertoires of roughly 5 healthy adults were deeply sequenced to estimate repertoire size and the extent of clonotype sharing between individuals. Per donor, leukapheresis produced somewhere between about 0.85 and 8.9 billion PBMCs.

General study outcomes and caveats: Incomplete sequencing was indicated by rarefaction of sorted-subset datasets, despite the large sequencing depth. Because the study included only a small number of donors, the genetic and exposure-history diversity represented was limited. Based on pairwise subsampling, the degree of clonotype sharing among donors was expected to be affected by sequencing depth. Compared with non-shared clonotypes, clonotypes shared by all four sorted-subset donors had higher generation probabilities. Sampling was limited to blood, and TCR repertoires in tissue likely differ from TCR repertoires in blood. Larger estimated clonotype richness was generally found for naive subsets than for memory subsets. Across several donors, approximately 5% of naive CD4, approximately 4% of naive CD8, around 2.5% of memory CD4, and 0.4% to 0.45% of memory CD8 clonotypes were shared.

Concerning this clone: Its antigen target is currently unknown. No base quality values were provided; no much bigger clone lies one nucleotide off.

Using the deep immunoSEQ assay, TCR CDR3 regions were amplified from genomic DNA by multiplex PCR. For each cell subset, the extracted genomic DNA was distributed evenly across all wells of several immunoSEQ 96-well plates, and each plate served as one replicate. For sorted subsets, each replicate PCR was loaded with about 0.2 ug genomic DNA, equivalent to 32,000 or so T cell genomes. Purified libraries were measured with a Qubit 3.0 fluorometer, size-checked on a Bioanalyzer 2100, and measured again with the KAPA Library Quantification kit. A separate single-read 150-cycle Illumina NextSeq 550 flow cell was used to sequence each immunoSEQ 96-well plate. The study's processing was this. Because only junctional sequences without quality scores were contained in the immunoSEQ output, filtering matching that applied to full-length reads could not be performed. Sequences were annotated with PyIR, a Python wrapper for IgBLAST v1.9, using IMGT germline references to assign V/J genes and CDR3. Any read was removed if the V/J assignment was weak (E-value above 1e-6), the CDR3 was missing, or the read contained stop codons, out-of-frame junctions, or ambiguous translated residues. V3J clonotypes were defined as sequences sharing an identical inferred V gene, J gene, and CDR3 amino acid sequence. The percentage overlap between two repertoires was calculated by dividing the number of shared unique clonotypes by the size of the smaller repertoire. Repertoire richness was assessed with RTK rarefaction, the Chao1 estimator, and Recon v2.1 estimates of unobserved clonotypes. OLGA was used to compute generation probabilities for all TCRbeta clonotypes that the gDNA method yielded from a few donors. The table comes from immuneACCESS by way of TCRdb, which keeps in-frame sequences with V and J called. Part of the clones is missing from these tables; in studies checked, under half for an unresolved V gene and the rest for unknown reasons. The V and J calls and the clone size are those of that table, but D and trimming were determined from the DNA. The sample table records around 2.1 million clones; approximately 94% of these occur just once. The ten biggest clones cover under 2% of the sample.

CD8 naive samples were obtained by positive selection for CCR7 among CD45RO-negative cells, yielding a CD45RA+CCR7+ population from which TemRA cells were excluded. Donors were healthy HIV-negative adults with no recently reported acute infections or vaccinations. Every donor was a Caucasian adult residing in Nashville, Tennessee, USA. Blood was collected by leukapheresis, and PBMCs were isolated by Ficoll-Histopaque density gradient centrifugation and then cryopreserved in liquid nitrogen vapor phase. Analytical flow cytometry was used to check the purity and quantity of every magnetically sorted T cell population. Genomic DNA was isolated from each sorted fraction and quantified by UV absorbance on a Nanodrop 2000c. From the germline V gene (reference sequence), CDR1 is LNHNV and CDR2 is YYDKDF. The CDR3 numbers 19 residues from cysteine through phenylalanine. Of the read, only the CDR3 DNA is kept; its 57 bases are in frame from base 1. V is cut by 1 base and J by 0 bases, and the space between the germline ends is 18 bases.

The origin of this receptor is a man in his late teens or twenties in good health. Some clones in this sample may be carry-over from other donors' samples. Here the chain combines TRBV15 and TRBJ1-4, with the identity of the D gene unclear. Sequencing input: naive CD8+ T cells from PBMCs. The cell subset or site label corresponds to: CD45RA+CCR7+. The CDR3 sequence is CATSRVVKGRDTTNEKLFF. The nucleotide sequence reads TGTGCCACCAGCAGAGTTGTTAAGGGCCGAGATACAACTAATGAAAAACTGTTTTTT.